Below are 2 T cell receptor beta chains sequenced from a single sample in a study of prognosis after radiotherapy for stage I lung cancer. Genomic DNA served as the source from which two-round multiplex PCR generated TCR beta CDR3 amplicons. First-round PCR, the initial amplification, used primers specific to each TRBV and TRBJ gene. TCRdb passed the multiplex PCR reads through MiXCR, listing each CDR3 protein once. Among about 51,000 distinct CDR3 sequences listed, around a third were seen once. This specimen was PBMCs, taken before or after stereotactic body radiation therapy (not recorded which). These receptor sequences come from a donor at least 50 years old with non-small cell lung cancer.

This clonotype came up many times. The chain carries TRBV7-2 and TRBJ1-2; possibly TRBD1 for D (5 bases). Germline CDR1 is SGHTA and CDR2 is FQGNSA. The CDR3 loop spans 12 amino acids. The V end was cut by 0 bases, the J end by 8 bases, with 7 bases between. CDR3 protein: CASSLAGGGYTF. In nucleotides, the CDR3 is TGTGCCAGCAGCTTAGCGGGGGGGGGCTACACCTTC.

This clonotype has at least ten counts. The gene calls are TRBV28 and TRBJ2-5, with 12 bases identical to TRBD2. The CDR3 runs to 14 residues. V gave up 5 bases and J gave up 4 bases; unmatched junction bases: 2. CDR1 is MDHEN and CDR2 is SYDVKM in the germline V gene. The chain's CDR3 is CASSRTSGIETQYF. DNA for the CDR3: TGTGCCAGCAGTCGGACTAGCGGGATAGAGACCCAGTACTTC.